What follows is one T cell receptor beta chain and its context. Only in-frame clones appear in the TCRdb table, and some are missing; sequencing was by immunoSEQ multiplex PCR. The repertoire has just under 150,000 clones, more than 75% of them found once; the top ten carry more than 6.5%. These data belong to a study of blood T cell repertoires in COVID-19. This CDR3 has 15 amino acids. J was trimmed by 5 bases and V by 6 bases; bases with no gene match: 10. In germline, CDR1 is MNHEY, CDR2 SMNVEV (reference sequence). The source is a woman in her 50s with active or convalescent COVID-19. The specimen sequenced was peripheral blood. The chain carries TRBV27 and TRBJ2-1, with TRBD1 matching 7 bases. The chain's CDR3 is CASRGLAGTDNEQFF. In DNA form, the CDR3 reads TGTGCCAGCAGGGGCCTAGCCGGGACAGACAATGAGCAGTTCTTC.